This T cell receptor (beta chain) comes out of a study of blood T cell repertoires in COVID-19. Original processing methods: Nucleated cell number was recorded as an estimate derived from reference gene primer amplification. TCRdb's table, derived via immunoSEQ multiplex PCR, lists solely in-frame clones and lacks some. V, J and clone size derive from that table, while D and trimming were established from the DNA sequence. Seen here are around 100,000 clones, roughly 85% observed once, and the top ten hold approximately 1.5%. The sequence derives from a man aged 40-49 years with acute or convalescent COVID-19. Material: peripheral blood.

CDR3 region: CASSLATLAKNIQYF. Written as DNA, the CDR3 is TGTGCCAGCAGCTTAGCGACACTAGCCAAAAACATTCAGTACTTC. The rearrangement links TRBV7-9 to TRBJ2-4, with D hard to call. Per the germline V gene, CDR1 is SEHNR and CDR2 is FQNEAQ (reference sequence). Trimming stripped 0 bases from V and 0 bases from J, with 6 bases between. The CDR3 is made up of 15 amino acids. Full variable domain (remainder filled in from reference TRBV7-9 and TRBJ2-4): DTGVSQNPRHKITKRGQNVTFRCDPISEHNRLYWYRQTLGQGPEFLTYFQNEAQLEKSRLLSDRFSAERPKGSFSTLEIQRTEQGDSAMYLCASSLATLAKNIQYFGAGTRLSVL.